These 18 T cell receptor beta chains were all obtained from the same sample, sequenced in a study of T-cell reconstitution after alpha-beta-depleted transplantation in children. Unique molecular identifiers were built into the TCRbeta library. TCRdb reprocessed the PCR reads with MiXCR, giving one entry per CDR3 protein. The table shows 450,000 to 700,000 distinct CDR3 sequences, with 27% occurring only once. Here the sequenced sample was PBMCs, taken before TCRalphabeta/CD19-depleted stem cell transplant. Receptors originate from a boy in the first two years of life with Wiskott-Aldrich syndrome, due to receive a stem cell transplant.

This chain links TRBV6-5 with TRBJ1-1; D gene ambiguous. V lost 2 bases, J lost 1 base, and 11 bases lay in between. Germline-derived CDR1 and CDR2 are MNHEY and SVGAGI. This CDR3 contains 15 residues. DNA for the CDR3: TGTGCCAGCAGTTACGCCGGCAGAAAGAACACTGAAGCTTTCTTT. This codes for CASSYAGRKNTEAFF.

Only a few counts were recorded for this clonotype. The chain is built from TRBV27 and TRBJ2-1, with a possible D match to TRBD1 (5 bases). This CDR3 region has 14 residues. Germline CDR1 reads MNHEY; CDR2 reads SMNVEV (reference sequence). V was cut by 5 bases and J by 0 bases, with 8 bases left in between. The CDR3 region is CASSDRDSYNEQFF. As DNA, the CDR3 is TGTGCCAGCAGTGACAGAGACTCCTACAATGAGCAGTTCTTC.

The chain combines TRBV27 with TRBJ2-3, with 9 positions matching TRBD2. Unmatched junction bases numbered 18, after V lost 7 bases and J lost 4 bases. The CDR3 is 18 residues long. In germline, CDR1 is MNHEY, CDR2 SMNVEV (reference sequence). The CDR3 region has the DNA TGTGCCAGCACCGCGGGGGGGCTAGCGGAGAAGGTGTCAGATACGCAGTATTTT. It is translated as CASTAGGLAEKVSDTQYF.

The count of this clonotype is one. The chain couples TRBV10-3 to TRBJ1-1; TRBD1 agrees at 7 bases. The ends lost 10 bases at V and 5 bases at J; junction bases unmatched: 13. Germline V gene data show CDR1 as ENHRY and CDR2 as SYGVKD. This CDR3 comprises 14 residues. The CDR3 DNA follows: TGTGCCACGGGGAACAGGGGAGGAGGAACTGAAGCTTTCTTT. As protein: CATGNRGGGTEAFF.

Turning to this clonotype: An end of the junction differs from the germline gene, which may be a read error. The chain carries TRBV7-9 and TRBJ2-7; D may correspond to TRBD1 or TRBD2 (6 bases each). There are 13 residues in the CDR3. Germline V gives CDR1 SEHNR, CDR2 FQNEAQ (reference sequence). DNA for the CDR3: TGCGCCAGCAGCTTGGCCGGGGGCCCAAAGCAGTACTTC. It specifies CASSLAGGPKQYF.

This clonotype was seen just once. The junction and the germline gene differ at one end; a read error may be behind it. This chain links TRBV5-1 with TRBJ2-1; D gene unclear. The CDR3 has 16 residues. Germline CDR1 reads SGHRS; CDR2 reads YFSETQ. The CDR3 coding sequence is TGCGCCAGCAGCCTCCAACAGTCCCGATCCTACAGTGAGCAGTTCTTC. Translated, it gives CASSLQQSRSYSEQFF. The full variable domain, rest sourced from reference TRBV5-1 and TRBJ2-1, is KAGVTQTPRYLIKTRGQQVTLSCSPISGHRSVSWYQQTPGQGLQFLFEYFSETQRNKGNFPGRFSGRQFSNSRSEMNVSTLELGDSALYLCASSLQQSRSYSEQFFGPGTRLTVL.

The chain has TRBV18 and TRBJ2-7; D is undetermined. V lost 2 bases and J 6 bases, leaving 5 bases between the germline ends. CDR3 length equals 11 residues. In germline, CDR1 is KGHSH, CDR2 LQKENI. Here the CDR3 reads CASSPLPEQYF. In DNA form, the CDR3 reads TGTGCCAGCTCACCATTGCCCGAGCAGTACTTC.

CDR3 protein: CASSQRDSSYNEQFF. CDR3 nucleotide sequence: TGTGCCAGCAGTCAAAGGGACAGCTCCTACAATGAGCAGTTCTTC. This chain links TRBV6-1 with TRBJ2-1; 7 bases agree with TRBD1. CDR1 and CDR2 from the germline V gene are MNHNS and SASEGT. There are 15 residues in the CDR3. V lost 5 bases to trimming and J lost 0 bases; unmatched junction nucleotides: 4.

V is TRBV20-1 and J is TRBJ2-3, with 15 bases aligning to TRBD2. Germline V lookup: CDR1 DFQATT, CDR2 SNEGSKA (reference sequence). V dropped 0 bases and J dropped 2; count of bases not matched to a gene: 6. The CDR3 is 18 amino acids. DNA for the CDR3: TGCAGTGCTAGAGATGGGGGACTAGCGGGAGGAAACACAGATACGCAGTATTTT. Translating it yields CSARDGGLAGGNTDTQYF.

This clonotype was counted a few times. This chain links TRBV5-1 with TRBJ2-1, with D maybe TRBD2 (6 bases). Germline values: CDR1 SGHRS, CDR2 YFSETQ. There are 15 residues in the CDR3. V gave up 4 bases and J gave up 1 base, with 12 bases separating them. The CDR3 bases are TGCGCCAGCAGCCCGGCGGGGTTGTCCTACAATGAGCAGTTCTTC. Translation: CASSPAGLSYNEQFF. Combining the CDR3 with reference TRBV5-1 and TRBJ2-1 gives the whole variable domain KAGVTQTPRYLIKTRGQQVTLSCSPISGHRSVSWYQQTPGQGLQFLFEYFSETQRNKGNFPGRFSGRQFSNSRSEMNVSTLELGDSALYLCASSPAGLSYNEQFFGPGTRLTVL.

The J gene is TRBJ2-1, the V gene TRBV29-1; 12 nucleotides match TRBD2. This CDR3 is 14 amino acids long. V shed 7 bases, J shed 5 bases, and the junction held 6 bases outside the gene matches. Germline CDR1 reads SQVTM; CDR2 reads ANQGSEA. CDR3 DNA sequence: TGCAGCGGCGGGCTAGCGGGAGGGCACAATGAGCAGTTCTTC. Protein product: CSGGLAGGHNEQFF.

The V gene is TRBV28, the J gene TRBJ2-1; 7 bases agree with TRBD2. The CDR3 contains 15 residues. V lost 3 bases and J lost 6; bases outside the gene matches: 8. The V gene's germline CDR1 is MDHEN and CDR2 SYDVKM. CDR3: CASSFSAGVGNEQFF. Here the CDR3 DNA reads TGTGCCAGCAGTTTCTCCGCGGGAGTGGGCAATGAGCAGTTCTTC.

The chain carries TRBV4-1 and TRBJ2-7; D remains ambiguous. Per germline, CDR1 MGHRA and CDR2 YSYEKL. The CDR3 length is 14 residues. V lost 1 base to trimming and J lost 2 bases, with 9 bases between them. In DNA form, the CDR3 reads TGCGCCAGCAGCCAAGGAGGTTGGCCCTACGAGCAGTACTTC. It encodes CASSQGGWPYEQYF.

The chain employs TRBV27 and TRBJ2-5, with 10 bases identical to TRBD2. The CDR3 covers 16 residues. V trimming: 4 bases; J trimming: 5 bases; junction bases outside the gene matches: 10. CDR1 and CDR2 from the germline V gene are MNHEY and SMNVEV (reference sequence). The CDR3 spells CASSSIGLAARETQYF. CDR3 nucleotide sequence: TGTGCCAGCAGTTCAATCGGACTAGCGGCTCGGGAGACCCAGTACTTC.

In this sample, this clonotype turned up a few times. The rearrangement joins TRBV24-1 to TRBJ2-1, with D possibly TRBD2 on 5 matching bases. CDR3 length equals 16 residues. The germline V gene encodes CDR1 KGHDR and CDR2 SFDVKD. V was pared by 3 bases and J by 0 bases, with 11 bases between. CDR3 in amino acids: CATSDIVGGSYNEQFF. The DNA for the CDR3 is TGTGCCACCAGTGATATCGTCGGAGGCTCCTACAATGAGCAGTTCTTC.

This clonotype was found a few times. V and J are TRBV6-2 or TRBV6-3 and TRBJ1-1, with 8 bases lining up with TRBD1. V lost 6 bases and J lost 4; bases outside the gene matches: 1. The CDR3 is made up of 12 amino acids. Germline assignment: CDR1 MNHEY and CDR2 SVGEGT. Here the CDR3 reads CASRTGVTEAFF. DNA of the CDR3: TGTGCCAGCAGGACAGGGGTCACTGAAGCTTTCTTT.

CDR3 bases: TGTGCCAGCAGCCGCCGGTGGGGGCCGGTCACAGATACGCAGTATTTT. As protein: CASSRRWGPVTDTQYF. V gene TRBV6-1 combines with J gene TRBJ2-3, with TRBD1 as a possible D gene (6 bases). The CDR3 extends over 16 amino acids. V was clipped by 6 bases and J by 2 bases, with 18 bases between them. The germline V gene encodes CDR1 MNHNS and CDR2 SASEGT.

This clonotype showed up just a few times. The chain links TRBV18 to TRBJ2-3; D gene ambiguous. The germline V gene encodes CDR1 KGHSH and CDR2 LQKENI. V was pared by 4 bases and J by 2 bases, with 7 bases between. The CDR3 is made up of 13 amino acids. CDR3 sequence reads: CASSQYTTDTQYF. The CDR3 DNA sequence: TGTGCCAGCTCACAATACACCACAGATACGCAGTATTTT.